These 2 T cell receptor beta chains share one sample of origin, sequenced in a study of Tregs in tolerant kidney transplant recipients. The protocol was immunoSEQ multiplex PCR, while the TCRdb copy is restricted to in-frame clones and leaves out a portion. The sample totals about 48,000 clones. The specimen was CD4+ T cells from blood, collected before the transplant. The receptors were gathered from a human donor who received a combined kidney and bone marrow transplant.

The DNA read from the CDR3 is TGTGCCAGCTCACCACCTGGTCAGGTTGGAGATACG. Amino acids: CASSPPGQVGDT. The whole CDR3 reads CASSPPGQVGDTQYF. The V and J genes are TRBV18 and TRBJ2-3; D is ambiguous. The CDR3 extends 3 residues past the end of the read, so its final part is completed from the germline J gene. Per the germline V gene, CDR1 is KGHSH and CDR2 is LQKENI. CDR3 length equals 15 residues. V lost 0 bases to trimming and J lost 5 bases, with 12 bases between them.

The CDR3 region is CASSPTSGVEGGELFF. CDR3 bases read: TGTGCCAGCAGCCCAACTAGCGGTGTTGAGGGCGGGGAG. This sequence joins TRBV2 and TRBJ2-2; 8 bases are shared with TRBD2. The sequence runs out 3 residues before the end of the CDR3; the remainder is reconstructed from the germline J gene. The trim removed 6 bases at V and 7 bases at J, leaving 13 bases unmatched. CDR3 length: 16 amino acids. Germline-derived CDR1 and CDR2 are SNHLY and FYNNEI.